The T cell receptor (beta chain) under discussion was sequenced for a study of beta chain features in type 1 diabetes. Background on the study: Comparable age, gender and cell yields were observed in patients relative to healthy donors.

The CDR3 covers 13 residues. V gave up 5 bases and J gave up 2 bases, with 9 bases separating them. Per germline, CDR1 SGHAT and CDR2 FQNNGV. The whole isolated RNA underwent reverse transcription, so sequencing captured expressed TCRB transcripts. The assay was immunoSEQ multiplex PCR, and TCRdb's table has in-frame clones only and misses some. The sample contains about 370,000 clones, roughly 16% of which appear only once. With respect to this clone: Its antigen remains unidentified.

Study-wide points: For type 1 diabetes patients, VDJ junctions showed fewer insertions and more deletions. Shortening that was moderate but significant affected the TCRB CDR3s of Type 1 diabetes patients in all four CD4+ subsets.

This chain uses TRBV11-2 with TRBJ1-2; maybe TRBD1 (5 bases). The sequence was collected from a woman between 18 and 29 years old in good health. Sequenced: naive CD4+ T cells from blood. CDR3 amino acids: CASSAGVNYGYTF. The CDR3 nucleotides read TGTGCCAGCAGCGCGGGGGTGAACTATGGCTACACCTTC.